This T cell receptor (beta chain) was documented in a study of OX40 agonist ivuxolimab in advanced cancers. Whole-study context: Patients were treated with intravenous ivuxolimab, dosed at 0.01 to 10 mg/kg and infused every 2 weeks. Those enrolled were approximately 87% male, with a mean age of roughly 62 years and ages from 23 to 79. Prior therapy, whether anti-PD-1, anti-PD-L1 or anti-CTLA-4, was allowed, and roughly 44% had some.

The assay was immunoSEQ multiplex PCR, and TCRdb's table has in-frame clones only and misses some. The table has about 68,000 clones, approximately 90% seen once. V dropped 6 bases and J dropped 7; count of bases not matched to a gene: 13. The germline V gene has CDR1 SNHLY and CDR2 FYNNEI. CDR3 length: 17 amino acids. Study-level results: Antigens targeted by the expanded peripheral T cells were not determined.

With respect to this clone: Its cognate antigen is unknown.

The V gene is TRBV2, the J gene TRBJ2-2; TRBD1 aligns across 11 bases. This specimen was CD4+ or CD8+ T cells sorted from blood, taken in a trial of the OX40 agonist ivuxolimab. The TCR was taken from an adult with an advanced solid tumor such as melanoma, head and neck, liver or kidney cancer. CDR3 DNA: TGTGCCAGCAGACCCGCCCCGGGACAGGGGGGGGTCGGGGAGCTGTTTTTT. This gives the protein CASRPAPGQGGVGELFF.